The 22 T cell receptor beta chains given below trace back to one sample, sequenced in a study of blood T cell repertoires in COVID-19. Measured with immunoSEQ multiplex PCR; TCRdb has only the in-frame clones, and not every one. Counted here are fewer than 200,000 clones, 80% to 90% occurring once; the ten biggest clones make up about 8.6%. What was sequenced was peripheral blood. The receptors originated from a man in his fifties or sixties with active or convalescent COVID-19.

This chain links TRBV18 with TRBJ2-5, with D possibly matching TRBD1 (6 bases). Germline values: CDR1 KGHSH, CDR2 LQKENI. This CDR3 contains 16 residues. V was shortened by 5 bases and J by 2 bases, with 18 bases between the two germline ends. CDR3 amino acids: CASSFGGGRIQETQYF. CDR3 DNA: TGTGCCAGCTCATTTGGGGGCGGTCGAATACAAGAGACCCAGTACTTC.

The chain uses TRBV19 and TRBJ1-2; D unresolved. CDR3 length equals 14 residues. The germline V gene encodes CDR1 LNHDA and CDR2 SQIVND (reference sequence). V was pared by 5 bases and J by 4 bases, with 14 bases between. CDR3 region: CASSFQDSTYGYTF. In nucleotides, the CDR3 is TGTGCCAGTAGTTTTCAGGACTCGACCTATGGCTACACCTTC.

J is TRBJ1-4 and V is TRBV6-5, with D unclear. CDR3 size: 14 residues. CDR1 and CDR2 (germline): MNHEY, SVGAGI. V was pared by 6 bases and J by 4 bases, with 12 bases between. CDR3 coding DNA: TGTGCCAGCAGCGGGAGACACCTTAATGAAAAACTGTTTTTT. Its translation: CASSGRHLNEKLFF.

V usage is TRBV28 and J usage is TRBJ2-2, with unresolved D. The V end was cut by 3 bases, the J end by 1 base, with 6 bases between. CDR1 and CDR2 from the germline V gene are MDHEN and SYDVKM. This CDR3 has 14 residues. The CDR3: CASSFRQNTGELFF. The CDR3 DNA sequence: TGTGCCAGCAGTTTCCGACAGAACACCGGGGAGCTGTTTTTT.

CDR3 sequence reads: CASVGGGRSGQPQHF. The CDR3, as DNA: TGTGCCAGCGTCGGCGGGGGCCGATCGGGTCAGCCCCAGCATTTT. This chain connects TRBV2 to TRBJ1-5; possible D gene TRBD1, 6 bases. The CDR3 runs to 15 residues. CDR1 and CDR2 from the germline V gene are SNHLY and FYNNEI. V was clipped by 8 bases and J by 6 bases, with 20 bases between them. Full variable domain (rest looked up from reference TRBV2 and TRBJ1-5): EPEVTQTPSHQVTQMGQEVILRCVPISNHLYFYWYRQILGQKVEFLVSFYNNEISEKSEIFDDQFSVERPDGSNFTLKIRSTKLEDSAMYFCASVGGGRSGQPQHFGDGTRLSIL.

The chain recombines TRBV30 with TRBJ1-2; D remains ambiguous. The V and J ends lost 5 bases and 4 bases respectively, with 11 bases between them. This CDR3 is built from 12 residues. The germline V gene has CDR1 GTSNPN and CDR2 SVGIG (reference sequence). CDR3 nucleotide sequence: TGTGCCTGGCAAGGAGGTACCTATGGCTACACCTTC. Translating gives CAWQGGTYGYTF.

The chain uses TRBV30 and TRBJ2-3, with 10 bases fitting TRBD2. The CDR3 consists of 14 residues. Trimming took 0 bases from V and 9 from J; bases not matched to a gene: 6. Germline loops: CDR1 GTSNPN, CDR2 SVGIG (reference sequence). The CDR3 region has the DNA TGTGCCTGGAGTGTAGCGGGGGGGGCCAGGACGCAGTATTTT. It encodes CAWSVAGGARTQYF.

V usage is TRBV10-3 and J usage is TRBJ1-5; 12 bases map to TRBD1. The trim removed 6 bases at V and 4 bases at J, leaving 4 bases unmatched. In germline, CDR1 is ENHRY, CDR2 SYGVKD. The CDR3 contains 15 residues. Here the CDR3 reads CAIRPGQGANQPQHF. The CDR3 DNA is TGTGCCATCAGGCCGGGACAGGGGGCGAATCAGCCCCAGCATTTT.

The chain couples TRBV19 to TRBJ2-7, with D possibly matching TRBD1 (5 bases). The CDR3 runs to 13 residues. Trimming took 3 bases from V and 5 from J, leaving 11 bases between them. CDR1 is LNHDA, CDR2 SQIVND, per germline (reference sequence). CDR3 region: CASSIRAGNEQYF. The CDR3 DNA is TGTGCCAGTAGTATTCGGGCAGGGAACGAGCAGTACTTC.

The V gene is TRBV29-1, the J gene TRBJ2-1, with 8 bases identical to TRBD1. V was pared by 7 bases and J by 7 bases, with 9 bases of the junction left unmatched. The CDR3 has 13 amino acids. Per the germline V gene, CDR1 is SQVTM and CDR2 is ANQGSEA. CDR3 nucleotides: TGCAGCGCATTGGACAGGGCAGGGAATGAGCAGTTCTTC. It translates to CSALDRAGNEQFF.

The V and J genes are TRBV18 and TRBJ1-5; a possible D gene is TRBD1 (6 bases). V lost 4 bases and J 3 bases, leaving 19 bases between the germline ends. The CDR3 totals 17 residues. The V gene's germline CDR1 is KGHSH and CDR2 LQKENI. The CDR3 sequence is CASSLQAGGGTNQPQHF. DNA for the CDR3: TGTGCCAGCTCACTCCAAGCGGGGGGCGGGACCAATCAGCCCCAGCATTTT.

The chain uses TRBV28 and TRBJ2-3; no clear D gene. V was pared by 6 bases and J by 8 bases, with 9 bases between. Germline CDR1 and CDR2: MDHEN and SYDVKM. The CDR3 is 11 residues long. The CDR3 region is CASSHHSTQYF. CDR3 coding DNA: TGTGCCAGCAGCCACCATAGTACGCAGTATTTT. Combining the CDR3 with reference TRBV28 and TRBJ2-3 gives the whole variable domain DVKVTQSSRYLVKRTGEKVFLECVQDMDHENMFWYRQDPGLGLRLIYFSYDVKMKEKGDIPEGYSVSREKKERFSLILESASTNQTSMYLCASSHHSTQYFGPGTRLTVL.

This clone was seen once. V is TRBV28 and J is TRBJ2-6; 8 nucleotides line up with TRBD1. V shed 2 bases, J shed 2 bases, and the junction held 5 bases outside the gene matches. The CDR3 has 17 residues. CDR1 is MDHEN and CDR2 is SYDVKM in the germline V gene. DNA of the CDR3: TGTGCCAGCAGTTTAAGCAGGGGGCGGACTGGGGCCAACGTCCTGACTTTC. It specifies CASSLSRGRTGANVLTF.

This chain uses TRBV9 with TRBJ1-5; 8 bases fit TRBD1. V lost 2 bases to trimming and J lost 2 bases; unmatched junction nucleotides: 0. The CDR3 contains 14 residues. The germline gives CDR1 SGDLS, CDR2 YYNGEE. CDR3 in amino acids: CASSVTGGNQPQHF. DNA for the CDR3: TGTGCCAGCAGCGTGACAGGGGGCAATCAGCCCCAGCATTTT. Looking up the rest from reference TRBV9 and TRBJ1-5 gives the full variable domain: DSGVTQTPKHLITATGQRVTLRCSPRSGDLSVYWYQQSLDQGLQFLIQYYNGEERAKGNILERFSAQQFPDLHSELNLSSLELGDSALYFCASSVTGGNQPQHFGDGTRLSIL.

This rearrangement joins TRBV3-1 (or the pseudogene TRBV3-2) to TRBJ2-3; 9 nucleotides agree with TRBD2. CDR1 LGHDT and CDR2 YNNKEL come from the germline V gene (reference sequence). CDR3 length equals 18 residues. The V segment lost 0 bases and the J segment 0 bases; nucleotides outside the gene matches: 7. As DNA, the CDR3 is TGTGCCAGCAGCCAAGAGGGCTCTAGCGGGACTAGCACAGATACGCAGTATTTT. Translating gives CASSQEGSSGTSTDTQYF.

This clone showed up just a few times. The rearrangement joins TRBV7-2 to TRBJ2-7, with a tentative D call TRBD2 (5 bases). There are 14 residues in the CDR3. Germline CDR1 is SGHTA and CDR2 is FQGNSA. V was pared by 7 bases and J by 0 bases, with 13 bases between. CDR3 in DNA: TGTGCCAGCAACCCCCCAGGACTCTCCTACGAGCAGTACTTC. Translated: CASNPPGLSYEQYF.

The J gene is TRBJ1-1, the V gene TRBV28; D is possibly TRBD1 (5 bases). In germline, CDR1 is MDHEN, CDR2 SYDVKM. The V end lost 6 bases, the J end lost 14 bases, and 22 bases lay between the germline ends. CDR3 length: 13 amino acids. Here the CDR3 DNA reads TGTGCCAGCAGCGCTCTCTCGGGGGTTGGGATGTTCTTT. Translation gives CASSALSGVGMFF.

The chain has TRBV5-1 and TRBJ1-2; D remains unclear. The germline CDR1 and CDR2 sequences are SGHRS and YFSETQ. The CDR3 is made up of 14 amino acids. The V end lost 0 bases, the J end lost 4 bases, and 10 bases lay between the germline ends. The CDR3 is CASSLETRSYGYTF. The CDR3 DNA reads TGCGCCAGCAGCTTGGAAACCAGGTCCTATGGCTACACCTTC.

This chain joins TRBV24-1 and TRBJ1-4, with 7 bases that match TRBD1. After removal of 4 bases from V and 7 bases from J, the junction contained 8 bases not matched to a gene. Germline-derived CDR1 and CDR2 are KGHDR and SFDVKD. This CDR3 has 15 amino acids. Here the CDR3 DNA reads TGTGCCACCAGTGAGTCGACAGGGATAGGTGAAAAACTGTTTTTT. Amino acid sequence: CATSESTGIGEKLFF.

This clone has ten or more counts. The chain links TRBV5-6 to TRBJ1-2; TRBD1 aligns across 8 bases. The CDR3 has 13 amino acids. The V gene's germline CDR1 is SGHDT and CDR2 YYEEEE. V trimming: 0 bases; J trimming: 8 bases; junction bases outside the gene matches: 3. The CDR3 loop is CASSLEQGGGYTF. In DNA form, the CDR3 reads TGTGCCAGCAGCTTGGAACAGGGGGGAGGCTACACCTTC.

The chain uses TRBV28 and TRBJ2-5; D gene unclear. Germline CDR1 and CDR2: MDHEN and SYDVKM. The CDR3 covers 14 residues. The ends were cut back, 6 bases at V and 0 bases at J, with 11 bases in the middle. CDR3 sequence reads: CASSFTEYQETQYF. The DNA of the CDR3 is TGTGCCAGCAGCTTTACAGAATACCAAGAGACCCAGTACTTC.

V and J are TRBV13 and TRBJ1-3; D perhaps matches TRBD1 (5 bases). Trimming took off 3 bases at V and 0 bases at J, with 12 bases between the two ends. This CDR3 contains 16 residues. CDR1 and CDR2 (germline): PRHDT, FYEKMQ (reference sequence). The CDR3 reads CASSFGALLSGNTIYF. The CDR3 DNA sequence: TGTGCCAGCAGCTTTGGGGCTTTACTCTCTGGAAACACCATATATTTT.